The present T cell receptor (beta chain) was sequenced within a study of yellow fever vaccine responses in identical twins. The V gene lost 3 bases and the J gene lost 0 bases, with 4 bases spanning the gap. The CDR3 has 13 residues. Germline CDR1 SNHLY, CDR2 FYNNEI. Concerning this clonotype itself: The antigen remains unidentified.

Study-wide points: Twins reportedly showed a vaccine T cell response that seemed partly convergent and partly personalized.

TCRdb ran MiXCR on the RT-PCR reads and lists one entry per CDR3 protein. The sample consists of about 21,000 distinct CDR3 sequences, 60% to 80% of them appearing once. The sequencing used T cells from blood (PBMCs), unsorted or a sorted subset (not recorded which), collected before or after yellow fever vaccination (not recorded which). V usage is TRBV2 and J usage is TRBJ2-3, with D unresolved. This TCR derives from a woman aged 18 to 35 who received the yellow fever vaccine. The CDR3 sequence is CASSDRSTDTQYF. CDR3 in DNA: TGTGCCAGCAGTGATAGGAGCACAGATACGCAGTATTTT.